The next 31 T cell receptor beta chains were all read from a single sample in a study of T cell responses to AZD1222 COVID-19 vaccine. TCRdb keeps only in-frame clones here, not all; method: immunoSEQ multiplex PCR. The table shows roughly 140,000 clones, with about 91% occurring only once. Here the sequenced sample was peripheral blood, taken on day 0 of MenACWY control vaccination. Receptors were obtained from an adult in good health.

This chain uses TRBV12-3 or TRBV12-4 with TRBJ2-1, with TRBD1 matching 8 bases. CDR3 length equals 13 residues. V shed 7 bases and J 5 bases; nucleotides not matched to a gene: 4. CDR3 bases: TGTGCCAGCACCAGGGGGCGGGACAATGAGCAGTTCTTC. It yields the protein CASTRGRDNEQFF.

The CDR3 sequence is CASGSGQGDQPQHF. CDR3 DNA: TGTGCTAGTGGTTCGGGACAGGGAGATCAGCCCCAGCATTTT. The chain employs TRBV12-5 and TRBJ1-5; 9 bases line up with TRBD1. The germline gives CDR1 LGHNT, CDR2 FRNRAP. CDR3 size: 14 residues. Trimming cost V 4 bases and J 5 bases; bases outside gene matches: 3.

The chain is built from TRBV6-5 and TRBJ1-1; D is perhaps TRBD1 (6 bases). The CDR3 is 14 residues long. Trimming shortened V by 6 bases and J by 2 bases, and 13 bases separated the two germline ends. CDR1 MNHEY and CDR2 SVGAGI come from the germline V gene. CDR3 coding DNA: TGTGCCAGCAGCCCGAACAGGGATAACACTGAAGCTTTCTTT. Encoded protein: CASSPNRDNTEAFF.

The chain carries TRBV7-9 and TRBJ2-1, with 8 bases fitting TRBD2. Germline loops: CDR1 SEHNR, CDR2 FQNEAQ (reference sequence). CDR3 length: 15 residues. V trimming: 6 bases; J trimming: 5 bases; junction bases outside the gene matches: 9. CDR3 DNA: TGTGCCAGCAGTTTGACGGGAGGGATAAACAATGAGCAGTTCTTC. Translation: CASSLTGGINNEQFF.

The V gene is TRBV5-1, the J gene TRBJ1-6; D ambiguous. Germline V gene sequence: CDR1 SGHRS, CDR2 YFSETQ. V was pared by 2 bases and J by 5 bases, with 5 bases between. The CDR3 loop spans 13 amino acids. The chain's CDR3 is CASSFSDNSPLHF. DNA of the CDR3: TGCGCCAGCAGCTTCTCAGATAATTCACCCCTCCACTTT.

The chain recombines TRBV19 with TRBJ2-7, with D perhaps TRBD2 (6 bases). The CDR3 is made up of 18 amino acids. V was pared by 3 bases and J by 7 bases, with 28 bases between. Germline lookup yields CDR1 LNHDA and CDR2 SQIVND (reference sequence). The CDR3 region is CASSIRASPSGESREQYF. The CDR3 nucleotides read TGTGCCAGTAGTATCCGAGCCTCCCCTTCGGGGGAGTCTAGGGAGCAGTACTTC.

DNA for the CDR3: TGTGCCACCAGTGATCCCGCGGGCACTGAAGCTTTCTTT. Protein: CATSDPAGTEAFF. The rearrangement uses TRBV24-1 and TRBJ1-1, with D uncertain. This CDR3 spans 13 amino acids. The ends were cut back, 3 bases at V and 4 bases at J, with 8 bases in the middle. Germline V gives CDR1 KGHDR, CDR2 SFDVKD.

A few counts support this clone. The chain uses TRBV4-1 and TRBJ2-7, with D maybe TRBD1 (6 bases). Germline V gives CDR1 MGHRA, CDR2 YSYEKL. The V and J ends lost 6 bases and 3 bases respectively, with 12 bases between them. The CDR3 runs to 13 residues. The CDR3 spells CASRRDMGYEQYF. The DNA of the CDR3 is TGCGCCAGCAGGAGGGACATGGGCTACGAGCAGTACTTC.

The chain employs TRBV5-1 and TRBJ2-7, with TRBD1 as a possible D gene (6 bases). The CDR3 has 14 amino acids. Trimming left V 4 bases short and J 6 bases short, with 17 bases between. Germline V CDR1 and CDR2: SGHRS, YFSETQ. The CDR3 nucleotides read TGCGCCAGCAGCCCTGGAGGCCAAGGGGGCGAGCAGTACTTC. Its protein is CASSPGGQGGEQYF.

This clone was recorded once. This chain uses TRBV5-5 with TRBJ1-4; D not resolved. Germline-derived CDR1 and CDR2 are SGHKS and YYEKEE (reference sequence). Trimming took 5 bases from V and 8 from J, leaving 16 bases between them. This CDR3 is built from 14 residues. CDR3 residues: CASSSPRIPEKLFF. Here the CDR3 DNA reads TGTGCCAGCAGTTCTCCCCGCATCCCGGAAAAACTGTTTTTT.

In its sample, this clone was seen once. This sequence joins TRBV5-3 and TRBJ1-5; D unresolved. TRBV5-3 is designated an ORF whose function remains uncertain. V lost 3 bases, J lost 4 bases, and 11 bases lay in between. The CDR3 is 14 amino acids. The CDR3 here is CARSSLRANQPQHF. The CDR3 DNA is TGTGCCAGAAGCTCCCTGAGGGCGAATCAGCCCCAGCATTTT.

The rearrangement links TRBV5-6 to TRBJ1-1, with a possible D match to TRBD1 (6 bases). The V gene's germline CDR1 is SGHDT and CDR2 YYEEEE. Trimming left V 4 bases short and J 3 bases short, with 19 bases between. The CDR3 spans 16 residues. In DNA, the CDR3 is TGTGCCAGCAGCAGCAGGGGCCGGAGATCTTACACTGAAGCTTTCTTT. As protein: CASSSRGRRSYTEAFF.

The V gene is TRBV20-1, the J gene TRBJ2-5, with no clear D. The germline V and J ends were trimmed by 3 bases and 4 bases, with 9 bases remaining between them. The CDR3 has 12 amino acids. The germline CDR1 and CDR2 sequences are DFQATT and SNEGSKA (reference sequence). In DNA form, the CDR3 reads TGCAGTGCTAGTACTCGAGGAGAGACCCAGTACTTC. This translates into CSASTRGETQYF.

This chain links TRBV27 with TRBJ1-6; D may be TRBD1 (5 bases). The CDR3 has 15 residues. With 1 base removed from V and 7 bases from J, the gap between germline ends came to 11 bases. CDR1 and CDR2 (germline): MNHEY, SMNVEV (reference sequence). The CDR3 here is CASSLYGGGNSPLHF. In DNA, the CDR3 is TGTGCCAGCAGTTTATACGGGGGGGGAAATTCACCCCTCCACTTT.

This clone was seen just once. This chain uses TRBV2 with TRBJ2-1; D is possibly TRBD2 (6 bases). Germline V gene lookup returns CDR1 SNHLY and CDR2 FYNNEI. Trimming took 10 bases from V and 0 from J, leaving 16 bases between them. The CDR3 length is 15 residues. The CDR3 DNA reads TGTGCCACCGCCGGGACTGGGGGCTCCTACAATGAGCAGTTCTTC. It yields the protein CATAGTGGSYNEQFF.

The chain combines TRBV3-1 (or the pseudogene TRBV3-2) with TRBJ2-1; TRBD1 might be the D (5 bases). Germline V gene data show CDR1 as LGHDT and CDR2 as YNNKEL (reference sequence). The V end lost 0 bases, the J end lost 4 bases, and 13 bases lay between the germline ends. The CDR3 is made up of 16 amino acids. The CDR3 region is CASSQDKKGRYNEQFF. The CDR3, as DNA: TGTGCCAGCAGCCAAGATAAAAAGGGGCGATACAATGAGCAGTTCTTC.

This clone was counted a single time. This sequence joins TRBV29-1 and TRBJ2-1, with TRBD2 as a possible D gene (6 bases). This CDR3 is built from 13 residues. The V end was cut by 5 bases, the J end by 1 base, with 9 bases between. Germline values: CDR1 SQVTM, CDR2 ANQGSEA. The CDR3 bases are TGCAGCGTTTACGGGAGTTCCTACAATGAGCAGTTCTTC. Protein product: CSVYGSSYNEQFF.

This clone came up a few times. Other DNA sequences in the sample encode the same CDR3. The chain joins TRBV6-1 to TRBJ2-7; D is perhaps TRBD1 (5 bases). This CDR3 contains 15 residues. Trimming left V 0 bases short and J 4 bases short, with 13 bases between. Germline CDR1 is MNHNS and CDR2 is SASEGT. The CDR3 reads CASSEASGQIYEQYF. CDR3 nucleotides: TGTGCCAGCAGTGAAGCCTCAGGGCAGATATACGAGCAGTACTTC.

Here the CDR3 reads CAEPYYGYTF. CDR3 sequence (DNA): TGCGCCGAGCCTTACTATGGCTACACCTTC. The genes are TRBV23-1 and TRBJ1-2, with D hard to call. TRBV23-1 is placed among ORFs of uncertain function. Trimming removed 11 bases at V and 3 bases at J, with 7 bases between. The CDR3 is 10 amino acids.

The chain joins TRBV9 to TRBJ2-3; TRBD2 matches 8 bases. V shed 1 base, J shed 2 bases, and the junction held 6 bases outside the gene matches. The CDR3 covers 16 residues. Germline V gene data show CDR1 as SGDLS and CDR2 as YYNGEE. CDR3 residues: CASSVLPAGDTDTQYF. CDR3 in DNA: TGTGCCAGCAGCGTATTACCAGCGGGGGACACAGATACGCAGTATTTT.

The rearrangement uses TRBV6-2 or TRBV6-3 and TRBJ2-1; TRBD2 aligns across 9 bases. The length of the CDR3 is 17 residues. V gave up 2 bases and J gave up 4 bases; unmatched junction bases: 9. CDR1 and CDR2 (germline): MNHEY, SVGEGT. DNA of the CDR3: TGTGCCAGCAGTTACGAAGCGGGAGGTGTAGTTTACAATGAGCAGTTCTTC. Its protein is CASSYEAGGVVYNEQFF.

This clone showed up just once. This chain uses TRBV15 with TRBJ1-4; D perhaps matches TRBD1 (6 bases). The CDR3 has 18 residues. Germline V gives CDR1 LNHNV, CDR2 YYDKDF (reference sequence). Between the trimmed V and J ends, which lost 1 base and 0 bases, there was a span of 15 bases. The CDR3 spells CATSRVIVRTATNEKLFF. CDR3 DNA: TGTGCCACCAGCAGAGTAATAGTTAGGACAGCAACTAATGAAAAACTGTTTTTT.

The chain combines TRBV11-3 with TRBJ1-4; TRBD1 agrees at 8 bases. Germline CDR1 and CDR2: SGHNT and YENEEA. The CDR3 runs to 15 residues. Trimming removed 5 bases from V and 7 bases from J; junction bases left unmatched: 9. The CDR3 coding sequence is TGTGCCAGCAGCCCAGGGGGCAGGGGGCGTGAAAAACTGTTTTTT. This codes for CASSPGGRGREKLFF.

The rearrangement uses TRBV29-1 and TRBJ2-2; D is undetermined. Per the germline V gene, CDR1 is SQVTM and CDR2 is ANQGSEA. The CDR3 contains 15 residues. The V end lost 2 bases, the J end lost 3 bases, and 13 bases lay between the germline ends. In DNA, the CDR3 is TGCAGCGTTGAATCTTCGGAGATCTACACCGGGGAGCTGTTTTTT. It encodes CSVESSEIYTGELFF.

CDR3 protein: CASSQATSAYEQYF. The CDR3 DNA sequence: TGTGCCAGCAGCCAAGCCACTAGCGCCTACGAGCAGTACTTC. J is TRBJ2-7 and V is TRBV3-1 (or the pseudogene TRBV3-2), with 7 bases fitting TRBD2. The CDR3 has 14 residues. J lost 2 bases, V lost 1 base, and 2 bases had no gene match. CDR1 LGHDT and CDR2 YNNKEL come from the germline V gene (reference sequence).

This clone has a single count. This chain connects TRBV30 to TRBJ1-2; possibly TRBD1 for D (5 bases). The germline gives CDR1 GTSNPN, CDR2 SVGIG (reference sequence). This CDR3 contains 13 residues. V lost 1 base and J 4 bases, leaving 10 bases between the germline ends. The CDR3 bases are TGTGCCTGGAGTGATTCAGGGATCTATGGCTACACCTTC. Its translation is CAWSDSGIYGYTF. Filled out from reference TRBV30 and TRBJ1-2, the complete variable domain reads SQTIHQWPATLVQPVGSPLSLECTVEGTSNPNLYWYRQAAGRGLQLLFYSVGIGQISSEVPQNLSASRPQDRQFILSSKKLLLSDSGFYLCAWSDSGIYGYTFGSGTRLTVV.

CDR3 nucleotide sequence: TGTGCCAGCAGCGGGGATACGACCGGGGAGCTGTTTTTT. It specifies CASSGDTTGELFF. The gene calls are TRBV3-1 (or the pseudogene TRBV3-2) and TRBJ2-2; D unresolved. Looked up from germline, CDR1 is LGHDT and CDR2 is YNNKEL (reference sequence). V dropped 5 bases and J dropped 5 bases, with 9 bases sitting between them. CDR3 length equals 13 residues.

V gene TRBV15 combines with J gene TRBJ1-1, with D tentatively TRBD1 (5 bases). Germline V gene data show CDR1 as LNHNV and CDR2 as YYDKDF (reference sequence). The CDR3 is 16 residues long. V lost 0 bases and J lost 0, with 11 bases in between. CDR3: CATSREWGGLNTEAFF. The CDR3 DNA reads as TGTGCCACCAGCAGAGAGTGGGGGGGGTTGAACACTGAAGCTTTCTTT.

This clone was counted once. As DNA, the CDR3 is TGTGCCAGCAGCCGTTCCGATGGCTACACCTTC. Amino acids: CASSRSDGYTF. The V and J genes are TRBV7-9 and TRBJ1-2; D ambiguous. Trimming stripped 5 bases from V and 6 bases from J, with 7 bases between. Germline-derived CDR1 and CDR2 are SEHNR and FQNEAQ (reference sequence). The CDR3 is 11 residues long. The full variable domain, completed using reference TRBV7-9 and TRBJ1-2, is DTGVSQNPRHKITKRGQNVTFRCDPISEHNRLYWYRQTLGQGPEFLTYFQNEAQLEKSRLLSDRFSAERPKGSFSTLEIQRTEQGDSAMYLCASSRSDGYTFGSGTRLTVV.

The sample holds a few counts of this clone. The chain links TRBV25-1 to TRBJ1-2; 7 positions match TRBD1. Germline V lookup: CDR1 MGHDK, CDR2 SYGVNS. This CDR3 has 16 amino acids. V was pared by 6 bases and J by 8 bases, with 18 bases of the junction left unmatched. The CDR3 here is CASSPLGGGTPEGYTF. The DNA of the CDR3 is TGTGCCAGCAGCCCTTTAGGGGGCGGGACCCCGGAAGGCTACACCTTC.

The CDR3 protein is CASSPRMAGGEKLFF. CDR3 DNA sequence: TGTGCCAGCAGCCCCCGAATGGCAGGGGGTGAAAAACTGTTTTTT. This chain joins TRBV5-8 and TRBJ1-4, with TRBD1 matching over 7 bases. This CDR3 has 15 amino acids. V lost 4 bases to trimming and J lost 7 bases; unmatched junction nucleotides: 10. CDR1 and CDR2 from the germline V gene are SGHTS and YDEGEE. Full variable domain (remainder filled in from reference TRBV5-8 and TRBJ1-4): EAGVTQSPTHLIKTRGQQATLRCSPISGHTSVYWYQQALGLGLQFLLWYDEGEERNRGNFPPRFSGRQFPNYSSELNVNALELEDSALYLCASSPRMAGGEKLFFGSGTQLSVL.